The rows below give T cell receptor beta chains drawn from one sample of a study of tumor and adjacent non-tumor tissue in lung cancer. Each CDR3 protein gets one entry after TCRdb re-called the multiplex PCR reads with MiXCR. The table records tens of thousands of distinct CDR3 sequences, about 61% of them present only once. Material: lung tumor tissue. The receptors shown here come from a man aged 50 to 60 with non-small cell lung cancer. The CDR3 runs from the conserved cysteine through the conserved F or W. A D gene is named only where the DNA matches it firmly. Only some rows state a clone size, as once, few, many or a class for expanded clones.

>TRBV10-3|TRBD1|TRBJ2-2|NA
TGTGCCATCAGTGAGCGGGGATCCGGATCTACGAACACAGGGGAGCTGTATTTT
CAISERGSGSTNTGELYF
>TRBV18|NA|TRBJ2-2|many
TGTGCCAGCTCACCATTTCGTTCCGCACGCACAGTTCCGTCCGGGGAGCTGTTTTTT
CASSPFRSARTVPSGELFF
>TRBV12-3/TRBV12-4|TRBD2|TRBJ2-5|many
TGTGCCAGCACCGGGACTAGCGGGGGGGAGACCCAGTACTTC
CASTGTSGGETQYF
>TRBV28|TRBD1|TRBJ1-5|NA
TGTGCCAGCAGACGACCAGGGGGGCTCAATCAGCCCCAGCATTTT
CASRRPGGLNQPQHF
>TRBV6-1|NA|TRBJ2-1|NA
TGTGCCAGCAATGAAATTCCCCGCCTGTTCTTC
CASNEIPRLFF
>TRBV14|NA|TRBJ2-4|NA
TGTGCCAACAGCCAAGATCTGGTCAAAAACATTCAGTACTTC
CANSQDLVKNIQYF
>TRBV28|NA|TRBJ1-2|NA
TGTGCCAGCAGTCTAAATTGGGCCATCTATGGCTACACCTTC
CASSLNWAIYGYTF
>TRBV11-1|TRBD2|TRBJ2-7|NA
TGTGCCGGCAGATCCAATCTAGCGGGAGACACCGAGCAGTACTTC
CAGRSNLAGDTEQYF
>TRBV29-1|NA|TRBJ2-2|many
TGCAGCGTAAGCAGGGGACGGATGAACACCGGGGAGCTGTTTTTT
CSVSRGRMNTGELFF
>TRBV11-3|NA|TRBJ2-1|NA
TGTAACAGCAGCTTAGCGGAACAGTTTTCCAATGAGCAGTTCTTC
CNSSLAEQFSNEQFF
>TRBV15|NA|TRBJ2-2|NA
TGTGCAACCAGAGATCTACGCACCGGGGAGCTGTTTTTT
CATRDLRTGELFF
>TRBV7-9|NA|TRBJ2-1|NA
TGTGCCAGCAGCCCCCCGACATGTTTTGGTGAGCAGTTCTTC
CASSPPTCFGEQFF
>TRBV28|NA|TRBJ2-3|few
TGTGCCAGCAGTTTACCCGGACCCCGAGGCGCAGATACGCAGTATTTT
CASSLPGPRGADTQYF
>TRBV20-1|NA|TRBJ1-3|NA
TGCAGTGCCTCGGGACCGATGACTGGAAACACCATATATTTT
CSASGPMTGNTIYF
>TRBV10-3|NA|TRBJ2-7|NA
TGTGTCATTAGAAGGTTGGACAGACACTACGAGCAGTACTTC
CVIRRLDRHYEQYF
>TRBV20-1|TRBD2|TRBJ2-3|few
TGCAGGATGGCGGCTAGCGGGGGGGCCGGAGATACGCAGTATTTC
CRMAASGGAGDTQYF
>TRBV7-8|NA|TRBJ1-1|NA
TGTGCCAGCAGCTCAAGTGCGGACACTGAAGCTTTCTTT
CASSSSADTEAFF
>TRBV30|TRBD1|TRBJ2-5|NA
TGTACCTGGAGGACAGGGGGCCTTGAGACCCAGTACTTC
CTWRTGGLETQYF
>TRBV11-2|TRBD2|TRBJ2-7|NA
TGTGCCAGCAGCTTGACTAGCGGGGGGGGGGGCTGCGAGCAGTACTTC
CASSLTSGGGGCEQYF
>TRBV11-3|NA|TRBJ2-6|many
TGTGCCAGCAGCTCGTCCAAAGGGGGGGATGGGGCCAACGTCCTGACTTTC
CASSSSKGGDGANVLTF
>TRBV6-1|NA|TRBJ1-5|NA
TGTGCCAGCAGTGAGGGTTACCACCAAAGCAATCAGCCCCAGCATTTT
CASSEGYHQSNQPQHF
>TRBV29-1|NA|TRBJ1-1|many
TGCAGCGCTAGGGTGGGCGACACTGAAGCTTTCTTT
CSARVGDTEAFF
>TRBV28|TRBD2|TRBJ2-2|many
TGTGCCAGCAGTTTAATGAGCGGGGAGGAGACCGGGGAGCTGTTTTTT
CASSLMSGEETGELFF
>TRBV4-1|NA|TRBJ2-3|NA
TGCGCCAGCAGCCAAGATTACGATACGCAGTATTTT
CASSQDYDTQYF
>TRBV10-1|TRBD2|TRBJ2-7|many
TGCGCCAGCTCTGGACTAGCGGGAAGGCAGTACTTC
CASSGLAGRQYF
>TRBV4-1|TRBD1|TRBJ1-2|many
TGCGCCAGCAGCCAAGATCGGGGACAGGGGATTCCCTATGGCTACACCTTC
CASSQDRGQGIPYGYTF
>TRBV7-2|TRBD2|TRBJ2-1|NA
TGTGCCAGCAGCTTAGCGGGACTAGCGGGAGCCAATGAGCAGTTCTTC
CASSLAGLAGANEQFF
>TRBV24-1|NA|TRBJ2-3|many
TGTGCCACCAGTGATTTGCGGATCGAGGACACAGATACGCAGTATTTT
CATSDLRIEDTDTQYF
>TRBV28|NA|TRBJ1-1|NA
TGTGCCACCATACAGGGTGAAGCTTTCTTT
CATIQGEAFF
>TRBV29-1|NA|TRBJ2-5|NA
NA
CSVGRGSLGESQCF
>TRBV5-1|TRBD1|TRBJ2-7|NA
TGCGCCAGCAGCTTGGATGCAGGGGGCTACGAGCAGTACTTC
CASSLDAGGYEQYF
>TRBV21-1|NA|TRBJ1-5|NA
TGTGCCAGCAGCAAAGTGTATGCGGGTACCAATCAGCCCCAGCATTTT
CASSKVYAGTNQPQHF
>TRBV6-5|TRBD1|TRBJ2-5|NA
TGTGGCAACAGTTACTCTCGGACAGGGTCCCAGTACTTC
CGNSYSRTGSQYF
>TRBV11-2|NA|TRBJ2-3|NA
TGTGCCAGCAGCCCGCCGGGGTCAGGCACAGATACGCAGTATTTT
CASSPPGSGTDTQYF
>TRBV20-1|NA|TRBJ2-1|few
TGCAGTGCCGAATTCTCCTACAATGAGCAGTTCTTC
CSAEFSYNEQFF
>TRBV20-1|NA|TRBJ2-7|many
TGCAGTGCTAGACAGGCTATCGGAGGCGAGCAGTACTTC
CSARQAIGGEQYF
>TRBV5-1|NA|TRBJ2-7|NA
TGCGCCGGCAGCTTGGAAACAGGGAGGACCTACGAGCAGTACTTC
CAGSLETGRTYEQYF
>TRBV28|NA|TRBJ1-6|NA
TGTGCCAGCACCCCAGCGGCGACAACCAGAAGTTCAGCCCTCCACTTT
CASTPAATTRSSALHF
>TRBV30|NA|TRBJ2-1|NA
TGTGCCTGGACCTTAACCGGGGTTACTCAGTTCTTC
CAWTLTGVTQFF
>TRBV5-8|NA|TRBJ1-1|NA
TGTGCCAGCAGCTTGGTCGGTTCTGAAGCTTTCTTT
CASSLVGSEAFF
>TRBV10-2|TRBD1|TRBJ1-1|many
TGCGCCAGCAGTGGAGACAGGGGGATGAACACTGAAGCTTTCTTT
CASSGDRGMNTEAFF
>TRBV5-4|TRBD2|TRBJ2-7|NA
TGTACCAGCAGCTCCCGCGGTAGCGGGAGGGGAGGAACCTACGAGCGGTACTTC
CTSSSRGSGRGGTYERYF
>TRBV20-1|TRBD1|TRBJ1-6|NA
TGCAGTGCTAGCGACAGGGATAATTCACTCCTCCCCTTT
CSASDRDNSLLPF
>TRBV6-1|NA|TRBJ2-5|many
TGTGCCAGCAGTGAAGGCCGATGGGGGGAGACCCAGTACTTC
CASSEGRWGETQYF
>TRBV20-1|NA|TRBJ2-5|NA
TGCAGTGCTAGTATGCAGGGGTACTCAATTCAAGAGACCAAGTACTTC
CSASMQGYSIQETKYF